The 20 T cell receptor beta chains below were found in one sample sequenced in a study of T cell repertoires in cytomegalovirus infection. TCRdb re-analysed the reads in MiXCR, keeping a single row per CDR3 protein. The sample comprises under 100,000 distinct CDR3 sequences, around 3.4% of which are singletons, and approximately 5% rests with the top ten. Input material: PBMCs. Source of these receptors: a human donor in good health (CMV status not recorded). Some clones in this sample may be carry-over from other donors' samples.

This clonotype was seen at least ten times. The V and J genes are TRBV7-2 and TRBJ1-3; 7 positions match TRBD1. The CDR3 loop spans 15 amino acids. Germline values: CDR1 SGHTA, CDR2 FQGNSA. Trimming removed 4 bases from V and 0 bases from J; junction bases left unmatched: 3. As DNA, the CDR3 is TGTGCCAGCAGCTCGACAGGGAACTCTGGAAACACCATATATTTT. The encoded protein is CASSSTGNSGNTIYF.

In this sample, this clonotype turned up many times. The rearrangement uses TRBV29-1 and TRBJ2-2; no firm D call. Trimming pared 6 bases from V and 1 base from J, leaving 15 bases between. Germline V gene data show CDR1 as SQVTM and CDR2 as ANQGSEA. This CDR3 contains 15 residues. The CDR3 loop reads CSVPKPGRNTGELFF. The DNA of the CDR3 is TGCAGCGTCCCCAAGCCAGGCAGGAACACCGGGGAGCTGTTTTTT.

A word on this clonotype: With a much larger clone just one base away, this may be a read error. The chain carries TRBV6-6 and TRBJ1-1; TRBD1 might be the D (5 bases). CDR3 length equals 13 residues. Trimming pared 4 bases from V and 8 bases from J, leaving 14 bases between. CDR1 MNHNY and CDR2 SVGAGI come from the germline V gene (reference sequence). The DNA of the CDR3 is TGTGCCAGCAGTTGGGGGAACATAGCAGAAGCTTTCTTT. Translated: CASSWGNIAEAFF.

This clonotype appeared a few times. The chain employs TRBV12-3 or TRBV12-4 and TRBJ2-5, with a weak D call TRBD2 (6 bases). The CDR3 is made up of 13 amino acids. V was trimmed by 10 bases and J by 4 bases, leaving 16 bases between them. The CDR3 coding sequence is TGTGCCACCAAGTTCACGGGGGTAGAGACCCAGTACTTC. It encodes CATKFTGVETQYF.

This clonotype was detected ten times or more. The V call is TRBV7-2, the J call TRBJ2-5, with 8 bases aligning to TRBD2. Germline V gene sequence: CDR1 SGHTA, CDR2 FQGNSA. The CDR3 contains 17 residues. The trim removed 3 bases at V and 2 bases at J, leaving 11 bases unmatched. CDR3 nucleotides: TGTGCCAGCAGCTTGATCCGGCGGGCGGGAGGTCAAGAGACCCAGTACTTC. Protein sequence: CASSLIRRAGGQETQYF.

This clonotype was counted many times. The chain joins TRBV2 to TRBJ1-6; 7 positions match TRBD1. Trimming cost V 3 bases and J 8 bases; bases outside gene matches: 25. The CDR3 runs 21 residues. CDR1 and CDR2 from the germline V gene are SNHLY and FYNNEI. The CDR3 sequence is CASSDFPKMNQQGLVYSPLHF. The CDR3 coding sequence is TGTGCCAGCAGTGATTTCCCAAAGATGAATCAACAGGGGTTGGTCTATTCACCCCTCCACTTT.

This clonotype was counted at least ten times. An end of the junction differs from the germline gene, which may be a read error. The chain combines TRBV12-3 or TRBV12-4 with TRBJ2-7; weak D call: TRBD1 (5 bases). The CDR3 spans 12 residues. The CDR3 sequence: CASSSHDSGQNF. CDR3 nucleotides: TGTGCCAGCAGTTCTCACGACTCAGGGCAAAACTTC.

The sample holds many counts of this clonotype. The chain recombines TRBV5-1 with TRBJ1-1; D uncertain. The CDR3 runs 15 residues. CDR1 and CDR2 (germline): SGHRS, YFSETQ. Trimming took 2 bases from V and 8 from J, leaving 19 bases between them. The CDR3 loop is CASSFAMDSLTEAFF. Written as DNA, the CDR3 is TGCGCCAGCAGCTTCGCGATGGACTCTTTAACCGAAGCTTTCTTT.

This clonotype was recorded many times. The genes are TRBV6-1 and TRBJ2-1; 8 nucleotides line up with TRBD2. With V trimmed by 5 bases and J by 0 bases, 12 bases remained unmatched. CDR1 is MNHNS and CDR2 is SASEGT in the germline V gene. This CDR3 is 18 amino acids long. In DNA form, the CDR3 reads TGTGCCAGCAGTCCCAATCGCGGGGGGAGTATCTCCTACAATGAGCAGTTCTTC. Its translation: CASSPNRGGSISYNEQFF.

There are many counts of this clonotype. The V call is TRBV4-1, the J call TRBJ2-3; 8 nucleotides match TRBD2. Germline CDR1 MGHRA, CDR2 YSYEKL. The CDR3 covers 16 residues. J gave up 2 bases and V 4 bases, and 8 bases lay outside the gene matches. The CDR3 protein is CASSPFSGGPTDTQYF. Written as DNA, the CDR3 is TGCGCCAGCAGCCCTTTCAGCGGGGGCCCCACAGATACGCAGTATTTT.

This clonotype showed up many times. The gene calls are TRBV7-2 and TRBJ2-1; 14 bases are shared with TRBD2. With V trimmed by 5 bases and J by 9 bases, 6 bases remained unmatched. The CDR3 extends over 15 amino acids. Germline V lookup: CDR1 SGHTA, CDR2 FQGNSA. CDR3 sequence: CASSARTSGGPEQFF. The CDR3 bases are TGTGCCAGCAGCGCCCGGACTAGCGGGGGGCCTGAGCAGTTCTTC. The entire variable domain, with the rest obtained from reference TRBV7-2 and TRBJ2-1, is as follows: GAGVSQSPSNKVTEKGKDVELRCDPISGHTALYWYRQSLGQGLEFLIYFQGNSAPDKSGLPSDRFSAERTGGSVSTLTIQRTQQEDSAVYLCASSARTSGGPEQFFGPGTRLTVL.

Comments on this clonotype: This clone may be a read error of a much larger clone one base away. This chain connects TRBV28 to TRBJ1-1; 8 nucleotides match TRBD1. Germline CDR1 is MDHEN and CDR2 is SYDVKM. CDR3 length equals 13 residues. The V and J ends lost 4 bases and 5 bases, in that order; junction bases with no gene match: 3. Here the CDR3 reads CASSWTGRTEAFF. The CDR3 region has the DNA TGTGCCAGCAGTTGGACAGGGCGTACTGAAGCTTTCTTT. Combining the CDR3 with reference TRBV28 and TRBJ1-1 gives the whole variable domain DVKVTQSSRYLVKRTGEKVFLECVQDMDHENMFWYRQDPGLGLRLIYFSYDVKMKEKGDIPEGYSVSREKKERFSLILESASTNQTSMYLCASSWTGRTEAFFGQGTRLTVV.

This clonotype has at least ten counts. V is TRBV11-1 and J is TRBJ1-1; TRBD1 matches 9 bases. The V and J ends lost 5 bases and 0 bases, in that order; junction bases with no gene match: 7. This CDR3 contains 16 residues. The V gene's germline CDR1 is SGHAT and CDR2 FQDESV (reference sequence). The CDR3 loop is CASSPDRGWMNTEAFF. For the CDR3, the DNA is TGTGCCAGCAGCCCGGACAGGGGATGGATGAACACTGAAGCTTTCTTT.

This clonotype was counted at least ten times. This chain joins TRBV6-2 or TRBV6-3 and TRBJ1-6; D perhaps matches TRBD1 (6 bases). CDR3 length equals 16 residues. Germline V CDR1 and CDR2: MNHEY, SVGEGT. V dropped 2 bases and J dropped 3 bases, with 11 bases sitting between them. CDR3 loop: CASSYGGTIYNSPLHF. DNA of the CDR3: TGTGCCAGCAGTTACGGGGGCACAATCTATAATTCACCCCTCCACTTT.

The table lists this clonotype with many counts. This rearrangement joins TRBV20-1 to TRBJ2-7; 10 positions agree with TRBD2. The CDR3 consists of 13 residues. J was trimmed by 1 base and V by 5 bases; bases with no gene match: 2. Germline V CDR1 and CDR2: DFQATT, SNEGSKA (reference sequence). As DNA, the CDR3 is TGCAGTGCTTTACTAGCGGGGTCCTACGAGCAGTACTTC. Its translation is CSALLAGSYEQYF.

Many counts were recorded for this clonotype. The genes are TRBV7-2 and TRBJ2-3, with 14 bases lining up with TRBD2. Germline CDR1 reads SGHTA; CDR2 reads FQGNSA. V lost 5 bases, J lost 8 bases, and 9 bases stayed unmatched. The CDR3 contains 16 residues. CDR3: CASSLGLAGVAGTQYF. The CDR3 DNA reads as TGTGCCAGCAGCCTGGGACTAGCGGGGGTAGCGGGTACGCAGTATTTT.

The J gene is TRBJ2-3, the V gene TRBV12-3 or TRBV12-4; D gene uncertain. Trimming pared 1 base from V and 5 bases from J, leaving 13 bases between. CDR3 length: 15 residues. For the CDR3, the DNA is TGTGCCAGCAGTTTAGAATCGGCAGTTAGAGATACGCAGTATTTT. It specifies CASSLESAVRDTQYF.

This clonotype has at least ten counts. The chain links TRBV7-9 to TRBJ1-2, with a possible D match to TRBD1 (6 bases). The CDR3 runs 13 residues. V lost 7 bases, J lost 7 bases, and 16 bases lay in between. Germline CDR1 and CDR2: SEHNR and FQNEAQ (reference sequence). CDR3 protein: CASIRPGAGGYTF. The CDR3 DNA follows: TGTGCCAGCATACGTCCGGGGGCGGGTGGCTACACCTTC.

This clonotype has at least ten counts. The chain carries TRBV28 and TRBJ2-1; D is perhaps TRBD1 or TRBD2 (6 bases each). The ends were cut back, 6 bases at V and 7 bases at J, with 16 bases in the middle. The CDR3 runs to 14 residues. Germline CDR1 is MDHEN and CDR2 is SYDVKM. CDR3 in amino acids: CASRRTAGTNEQFF. CDR3 sequence (DNA): TGTGCCAGCAGGAGGACAGCGGGTACAAATGAGCAGTTCTTC.

This clonotype was recorded many times. The chain links TRBV12-3 or TRBV12-4 to TRBJ1-1; possibly TRBD1 for D (6 bases). The V end lost 6 bases, the J end lost 2 bases, and 13 bases lay between the germline ends. This CDR3 region has 14 residues. The CDR3 spells CASSLGDTNTEAFF. In nucleotides, the CDR3 is TGTGCCAGCAGCCTCGGGGACACAAACACTGAAGCTTTCTTT.